This T cell receptor beta chain comes out of a study of T-cell reconstitution after alpha-beta-depleted transplantation in children. A note on this clonotype: No antigen is known for it.

Germline V gene sequence: CDR1 MNHEY, CDR2 SVGEGT. This CDR3 has 12 amino acids. With 5 bases removed from V and 5 bases from J, the gap between germline ends came to 9 bases. Study outcomes and limitations: T-cell counts and diversity were attributed mostly to newly produced T cells one year after transplant. Some patients showed high day-60 TCRbeta diversity, which derived from surviving recipient T cells and thymic progenitors. Where alpha-beta T cells came from about two months after transplant was reportedly several hundred expanded graft clones.

Unique molecular identifiers were incorporated during preparation of the TCRbeta library. TCRdb analysed the PCR reads with MiXCR anew, one entry per CDR3 protein. The sample yields 500,000 to 750,000 distinct CDR3 sequences, over 10% seen once. The TCR originated in a male patient younger than 18 who had a stem cell transplant for acute myeloid leukemia, so the T cells may come from the graft donor. This chain connects TRBV6-2 or TRBV6-3 to TRBJ2-5; D not resolved. This material consisted of PBMCs, mostly from graft donor cells, taken 360 days after TCRalphabeta/CD19-depleted stem cell transplant. The CDR3 DNA follows: TGTGCCAGCAGTCGACCGGCGGAGACCCAGTACTTC. This encodes CASSRPAETQYF.